A single T cell receptor beta chain is shown here with its context. The antigen is not known. This entry is derived from a study of T-cell reconstitution after alpha-beta-depleted transplantation in children. Overall study findings and caveats: Most T-cell counts and diversity one year after the transplant came from T cells that were newly produced. It was reported that alpha-beta T cells came from several hundred expanded graft clones (about two months after transplant). The origin of high day-60 TCRbeta diversity in some patients lay in surviving recipient T cells and thymic progenitors.

TCRbeta library construction was performed incorporating unique molecular identifiers. TCRdb reprocessed the PCR reads with MiXCR, giving one entry per CDR3 protein. The data show some 200,000 distinct CDR3 sequences, about a tenth seen once. The CDR3 loop spans 15 amino acids. The J segment lost 3 bases and the V segment lost 4 bases, leaving 5 bases of the junction unmatched. Per germline, CDR1 MNHEY and CDR2 SVGEGT. Sequences were derived from PBMCs, sampled before TCRalphabeta/CD19-depleted stem cell transplant. V and J are TRBV6-2 or TRBV6-3 and TRBJ2-2; the match to TRBD1 covers 7 bases. This sequence originates from a child under two years old with acute myeloid leukemia, due to receive a stem cell transplant. DNA of the CDR3: TGTGCCAGCAGTTCCTCCAGGGGGTACACCGGGGAGCTGTTTTTT. Amino acid sequence: CASSSSRGYTGELFF.